The clone carrying this T cell receptor (beta chain) was recorded a few times. This sample was included in a study of T-cell memory formation after mild COVID-19. The V end lost 7 bases, the J end lost 2 bases, and 12 bases lay between the germline ends. There are 13 residues in the CDR3. Germline CDR1 MNHEY, CDR2 SVGEGT. TCRdb called the 5' RACE reads again in MiXCR, with one record for every CDR3 protein. The data hold approximately 290,000 distinct CDR3 sequences, with 15% to 20% observed a single time. The sample taken for sequencing was PBMCs or a T cell subset sorted from them (not recorded which). This receptor was obtained from a man between 18 and 29 years old who had mild COVID-19 (a few samples of this study predate the infection). Cell type and time point are not known. The chain couples TRBV6-2 or TRBV6-3 to TRBJ2-7; D remains ambiguous. The CDR3 nucleotides are TGTGCCAGCATTCAAGGCCTTACCTACGAGCAGTACTTC. Protein product: CASIQGLTYEQYF.